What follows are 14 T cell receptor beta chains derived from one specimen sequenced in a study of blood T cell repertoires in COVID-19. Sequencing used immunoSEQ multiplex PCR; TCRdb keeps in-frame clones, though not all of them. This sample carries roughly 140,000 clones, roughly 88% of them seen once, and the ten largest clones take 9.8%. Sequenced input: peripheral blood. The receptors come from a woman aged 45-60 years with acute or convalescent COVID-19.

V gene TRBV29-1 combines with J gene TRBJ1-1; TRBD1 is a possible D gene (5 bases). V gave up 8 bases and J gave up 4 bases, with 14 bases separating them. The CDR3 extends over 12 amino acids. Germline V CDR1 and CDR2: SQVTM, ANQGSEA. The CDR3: CSSREGSTEAFF. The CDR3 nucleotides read TGCAGCTCACGGGAGGGGAGCACTGAAGCTTTCTTT.

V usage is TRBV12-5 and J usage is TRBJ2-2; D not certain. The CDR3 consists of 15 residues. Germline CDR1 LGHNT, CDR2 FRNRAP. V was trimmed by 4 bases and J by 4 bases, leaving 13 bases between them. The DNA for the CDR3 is TGTGCTAGTGGTTCAGAATGGGCTCGCACCGGGGAGCTGTTTTTT. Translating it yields CASGSEWARTGELFF.

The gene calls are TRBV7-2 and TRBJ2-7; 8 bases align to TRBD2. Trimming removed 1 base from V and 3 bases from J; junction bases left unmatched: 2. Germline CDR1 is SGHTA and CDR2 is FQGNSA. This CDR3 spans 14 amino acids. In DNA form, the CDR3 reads TGTGCCAGCAGCTTAGGGCGGGAGGTCTACGAGCAGTACTTC. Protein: CASSLGREVYEQYF.

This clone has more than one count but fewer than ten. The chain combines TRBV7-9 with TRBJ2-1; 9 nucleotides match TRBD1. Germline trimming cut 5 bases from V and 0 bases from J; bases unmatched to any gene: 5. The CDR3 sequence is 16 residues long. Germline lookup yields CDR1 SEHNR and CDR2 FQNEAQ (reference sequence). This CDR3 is CASSHGQGSSYNEQFF. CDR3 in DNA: TGTGCCAGCAGCCACGGACAGGGGAGCTCCTACAATGAGCAGTTCTTC.

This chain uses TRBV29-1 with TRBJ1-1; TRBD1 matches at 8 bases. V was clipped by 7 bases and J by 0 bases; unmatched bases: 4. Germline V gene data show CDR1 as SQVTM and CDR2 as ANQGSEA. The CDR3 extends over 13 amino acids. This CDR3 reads CSGTGQVNTEAFF. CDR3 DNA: TGCAGCGGAACGGGACAGGTGAACACTGAAGCTTTCTTT.

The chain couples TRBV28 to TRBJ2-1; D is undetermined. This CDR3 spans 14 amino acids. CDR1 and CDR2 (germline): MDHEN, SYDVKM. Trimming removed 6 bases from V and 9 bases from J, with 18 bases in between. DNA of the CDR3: TGTGCCAGCAGCCCCCGGAGCCAAGACCCTGAGCAGTTCTTC. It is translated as CASSPRSQDPEQFF.

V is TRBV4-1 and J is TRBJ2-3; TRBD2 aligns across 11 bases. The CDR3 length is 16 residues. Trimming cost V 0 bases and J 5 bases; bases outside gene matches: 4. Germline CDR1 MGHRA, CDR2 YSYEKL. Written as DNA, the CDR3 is TGCGCCAGCAGCCAAGAGCTAGCGGGAGGAGTAGATACGCAGTATTTT. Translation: CASSQELAGGVDTQYF.

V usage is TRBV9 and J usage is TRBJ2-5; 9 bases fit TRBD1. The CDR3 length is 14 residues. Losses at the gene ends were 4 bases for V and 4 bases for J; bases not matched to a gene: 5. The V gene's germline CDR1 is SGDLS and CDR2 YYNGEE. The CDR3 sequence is CASSTTGGPETQYF. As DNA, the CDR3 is TGTGCCAGCAGCACAACAGGGGGCCCAGAGACCCAGTACTTC.

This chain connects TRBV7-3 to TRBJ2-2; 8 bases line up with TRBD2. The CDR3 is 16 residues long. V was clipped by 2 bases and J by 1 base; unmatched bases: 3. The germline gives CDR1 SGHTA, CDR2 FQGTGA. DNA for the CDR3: TGTGCCAGCAGCTTACGCCTAGCGGGGAACACCGGGGAGCTGTTTTTT. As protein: CASSLRLAGNTGELFF.

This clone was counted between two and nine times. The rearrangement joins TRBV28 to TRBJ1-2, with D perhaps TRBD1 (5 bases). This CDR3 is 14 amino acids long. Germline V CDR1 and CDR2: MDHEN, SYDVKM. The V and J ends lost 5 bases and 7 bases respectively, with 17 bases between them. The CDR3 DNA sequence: TGTGCCAGCAGTCTGGTAGATTTAGGGGCTGGCTACACCTTC. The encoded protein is CASSLVDLGAGYTF.

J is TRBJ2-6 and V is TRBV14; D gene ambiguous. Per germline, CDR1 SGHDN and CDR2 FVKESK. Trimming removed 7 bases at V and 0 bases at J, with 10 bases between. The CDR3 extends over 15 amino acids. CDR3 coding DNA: TGTGCCAGCACCCATCGGTACTCTGGGGCCAACGTCCTGACTTTC. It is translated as CASTHRYSGANVLTF.

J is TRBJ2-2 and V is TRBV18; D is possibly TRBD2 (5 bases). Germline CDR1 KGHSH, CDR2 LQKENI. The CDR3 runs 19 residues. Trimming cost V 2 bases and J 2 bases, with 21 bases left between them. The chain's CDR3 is CASSPVFLSRGYNTGELFF. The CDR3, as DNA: TGTGCCAGCTCACCAGTATTTCTTAGTCGGGGATATAACACCGGGGAGCTGTTTTTT.

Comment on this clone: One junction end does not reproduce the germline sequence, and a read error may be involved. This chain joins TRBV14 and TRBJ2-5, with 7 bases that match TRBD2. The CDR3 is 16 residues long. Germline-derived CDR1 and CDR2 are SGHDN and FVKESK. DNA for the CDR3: TGTGCCAGCAGCGAAGAGCGGGGTCTGTACCAAGAGACCCAGTACTTC. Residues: CASSEERGLYQETQYF.

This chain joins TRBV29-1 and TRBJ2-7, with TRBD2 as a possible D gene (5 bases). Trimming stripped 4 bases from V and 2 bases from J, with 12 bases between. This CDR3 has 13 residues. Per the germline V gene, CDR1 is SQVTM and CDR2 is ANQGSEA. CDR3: CSVAIGVPYEQYF. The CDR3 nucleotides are TGCAGCGTTGCCATCGGGGTTCCCTACGAGCAGTACTTC.